These 6 T cell receptor beta chains originate from one sample sequenced in a study of cytomegalovirus exposure and HLA in healthy donors. Primers: 60 Vbeta forward and 13 Jbeta reverse. Only in-frame clones appear in the TCRdb table, and some are missing; sequencing was by immunoSEQ multiplex PCR. The table lists 150,000 to 200,000 clones, roughly 82% of them singletons, with under 2% in the top ten. The sample comprised PBMCs. The origin of the receptors is a woman in her thirties in good health and CMV-seronegative.

The rearrangement uses TRBV29-1 and TRBJ2-3, with D perhaps TRBD2 (6 bases). The CDR3 is made up of 13 amino acids. With 5 bases removed from V and 2 bases from J, the gap between germline ends came to 11 bases. Germline values: CDR1 SQVTM, CDR2 ANQGSEA. The CDR3 sequence: CSVTSRFTDTQYF. The CDR3, as DNA: TGCAGCGTTACTAGCAGGTTCACAGATACGCAGTATTTT.

This rearrangement joins TRBV5-1 to TRBJ2-7; tentative D call: TRBD1 (6 bases). Germline V gene sequence: CDR1 SGHRS, CDR2 YFSETQ. The CDR3 totals 15 residues. Deletions cut 0 bases from V and 1 base from J, with 11 bases between. The CDR3: CASSLGQGFSYEQYF. The CDR3 DNA follows: TGCGCCAGCAGCTTGGGCCAGGGGTTTTCCTACGAGCAGTACTTC.

This chain links TRBV7-6 with TRBJ1-4, with a possible D match to TRBD1 (5 bases). This CDR3 spans 19 amino acids. Trimming pared 5 bases from V and 1 base from J, leaving 23 bases between. Germline V gene lookup returns CDR1 SGHVS and CDR2 FNYEAQ. Written as DNA, the CDR3 is TGTGCCAGCAGCCCACAGGTTATCGGAGGGGCTGGAACTAATGAAAAACTGTTTTTT. Amino acid sequence: CASSPQVIGGAGTNEKLFF.

CDR3 residues: CSVDPGGGHYGYTF. The DNA for the CDR3 is TGCAGCGTTGACCCGGGAGGGGGGCACTATGGCTACACCTTC. The chain links TRBV29-1 to TRBJ1-2; a possible D gene is TRBD1 (6 bases). CDR3 length equals 14 residues. V gave up 3 bases and J gave up 3 bases, with 14 bases separating them. The germline V gene encodes CDR1 SQVTM and CDR2 ANQGSEA.

The rearrangement joins TRBV5-4 to TRBJ2-7, with 9 bases aligning to TRBD2. The length of the CDR3 is 16 residues. The ends lost 0 bases at V and 2 bases at J; junction bases unmatched: 6. CDR1 and CDR2 (germline): SGHNT, YYREEE (reference sequence). CDR3 coding DNA: TGTGCCAGCAGCTTGGGCCCGGCGGGGGGGACCTACGAGCAGTACTTC. Translated: CASSLGPAGGTYEQYF.

This rearrangement joins TRBV5-1 to TRBJ2-7; 7 bases agree with TRBD2. Germline CDR1 is SGHRS and CDR2 is YFSETQ. V shed 0 bases, J shed 5 bases, and the junction held 5 bases outside the gene matches. This CDR3 has 14 amino acids. The DNA of the CDR3 is TGCGCCAGCAGCTTGGAGCGGGGCAGCGACGAGCAGTACTTC. Translating it yields CASSLERGSDEQYF.